These T cell receptor beta chains were read from a single sample in a study of T cell changes during pregnancy in multiple sclerosis. The method was immunoSEQ multiplex PCR; TCRdb's version includes in-frame clones alone and lacks a portion of them. The data hold some 60,000 clones, with around nine tenths observed a single time. Sequencing was performed on peripheral blood, taken before pregnancy. The source is a female donor with multiple sclerosis, enrolled in a pregnancy study. The CDR3 runs from the conserved cysteine through the conserved F or W. D genes are given only for firm matches. A clone size is listed for some rows: how often the clone was seen (once, few, many), or a class if it is expanded.

>-|TRBV9|-|TRBJ1-6
TGTGCCAGCAGCGTATCTTTGCAGGGTAATTCACCCCTCCACTTT
CASSVSLQGNSPLHF
>TRBD1|TRBV19|-|TRBJ1-2
TGTGCCAGTAGCGACAGGGGGCTTAATGGCTACACCTTC
CASSDRGLNGYTF
>-|TRBV6-1|-|TRBJ2-5
TGTGCCAGCAGTGAAGTGAGAGAGACCCAGTACTTC
CASSEVRETQYF
>-|TRBV10-3|-|TRBJ2-1
TGTGCCATCAGTGGGGGGGATGAGCAGTTCTTC
CAISGGDEQFF
>TRBD1|TRBV5-6|-|TRBJ1-4
TGTGCCAGCAGCTTGACAGGGGTCGCAACTAATGAAAAACTGTTTTTT
CASSLTGVATNEKLFF
>-|TRBV13|-|TRBJ1-2
TGTGCCAGCAGCTCCAACCTGGACTGGTATGGCTACACCTTC
CASSSNLDWYGYTF
>TRBD2|TRBV9|-|TRBJ2-1
TGTGCCAGCAGCGTCCAACCGGGACTAGCGGTTAATGAGCAGTTCTTC
CASSVQPGLAVNEQFF
>TRBD2|TRBV7-2|-|TRBJ2-2
TGTGCCAGCAGCTTAAGACGGGGGGGCCCCGGGGAGCTGTTTTTT
CASSLRRGGPGELFF
>TRBD2|TRBV29-1|-|TRBJ2-1
TGCAGCGTCGGAAGACTAGCGGGGAATGAGCAGTTCTTC
CSVGRLAGNEQFF
>-|TRBV7-8|-|TRBJ1-5
TGTGCCAGCAGCTTAGGTGCGGGGGGCAATCAGCCCCAGCATTTT
CASSLGAGGNQPQHF
>TRBD1|TRBV9|-|TRBJ2-1
TGTGCCAGCAATGGGGGACAGGGGGGCGATGAGCAGTTCTTC
CASNGGQGGDEQFF
>-|TRBV15|-|TRBJ1-2
TGTGCCACCAGCAGAGTAGGGGTTTGGGGCTACACCTTC
CATSRVGVWGYTF
>TRBD1|TRBV7-9|-|TRBJ1-1
TGTGCCAGCAGCCCCAGACAGGGGGTGAACACTGAAGCTTTCTTT
CASSPRQGVNTEAFF
>TRBD1|TRBV2|medium-sized|TRBJ1-4
TGTGCCAGCGGGCGACAGGGGGAAATCTCCCACTTT
CASGRQGEISHF
>-|TRBV6-4|-|TRBJ2-3
TGTGCCAGCAGTGAGCTCGGGACACTCGCTAGCACAGATACGCAGTATTTT
CASSELGTLASTDTQYF
>TRBD1|TRBV5-1|-|TRBJ2-2
TGCGCCAGCACCCGACAGGGGTCGAACACCGGGGAGCTGTTTTTT
CASTRQGSNTGELFF
>-|TRBV6-5|-|TRBJ2-1
TGTGCCAGCAGTTACCGGGGGTGGAGGGAGCAGTTCTTC
CASSYRGWREQFF
>TRBD2|TRBV7-2|-|TRBJ2-2
TGTGCCAGCAGCCCGGGGGGGCCGGGCACCGGGGAGCTGTTTTTT
CASSPGGPGTGELFF
>TRBD2|TRBV9|-|TRBJ2-3
TGTGCCAGCAGCGTCGATCTAGCGGGGGGGCGGAATACGCAGTATTTT
CASSVDLAGGRNTQYF
>TRBD2|TRBV7-9|-|TRBJ2-5
TGTGCCAGCAGCCATGCCCTAGCGGGGCCCGCCGAGACCCAGTACTTC
CASSHALAGPAETQYF
>TRBD2|TRBV10-3|-|TRBJ2-3
TGTGCCATCAGTCTTCACTGGGGAGCGGGGGATTCAGATACGCAGTATTTT
CAISLHWGAGDSDTQYF
>TRBD1|TRBV30|-|TRBJ1-2
TGTGCCTGGAGCCGAACCGGGACAGGGGGCGTTGGCTACACCTTC
CAWSRTGTGGVGYTF
>-|TRBV6-1|-|TRBJ1-2
TGTGCCAGCAGTGAAGACGAGGGCGCGGGCTATGGCTACACCTTC
CASSEDEGAGYGYTF
>-|TRBV30|-|TRBJ1-6
TGTGCCTGGAGTGGAGGGAACTCTATAAGTTCACCCCTCCACTTT
CAWSGGNSISSPLHF
>-|TRBV5-6|once|TRBJ2-3
TGTGCCAGCAGCTTAGAACGGTTCAGGGGGGCAGATACGCAGTATTTT
CASSLERFRGADTQYF
>-|TRBV9|-|TRBJ1-2
TGTGCCAGCAGCGTAAATCTTGGGAGTAACTATGGCTACACCTTC
CASSVNLGSNYGYTF
>-|TRBV7-3|once|TRBJ1-2
TGTGCCAGCAGCTTAGAGGGAGCAACCGGCTACACCTTC
CASSLEGATGYTF
>TRBD1|TRBV9|-|TRBJ1-5
TGTGCCAGCAGCGGCGGGACAGGGCTTAATCAGCCCCAGCATTTT
CASSGGTGLNQPQHF
>TRBD1|TRBV15|-|TRBJ1-5
TGTGCCACCAGCTCGGGACAGGGCCCAATGCCCCAGCATTTT
CATSSGQGPMPQHF
>-|TRBV28|-|TRBJ2-7
TGTGCCAGCAGAGTGGGGCAGGGCCTCCGGGAGCAGTACTTC
CASRVGQGLREQYF
>-|TRBV30|few|TRBJ1-2
TGTGCCTGGACAGTTGGCTATGGCTACACCTTC
CAWTVGYGYTF
>-|TRBV20-1|-|TRBJ2-7
TGCAGTGCTAGAGGATTCAGCGAGCAGTACTTC
CSARGFSEQYF
>-|TRBV18|-|TRBJ1-1
TGTGCCAGCTCACCTGTACCAGGGGAGAACACTGAAGCTTTCTTT
CASSPVPGENTEAFF
>-|TRBV5-1|-|TRBJ1-6
TGCGCCAGCAGCTTCAAGGGCGGCGGGGGAAGCTCCTATAATTCACCCCTCCACTTT
CASSFKGGGGSSYNSPLHF
>-|TRBV7-8|-|TRBJ1-2
TGTGCCAGCAGCCCTGCTGAGGGGGTCGGAACTTATCGCTACACCTTC
CASSPAEGVGTYRYTF
>-|TRBV4-2|-|TRBJ2-2
TGTGCCAGCAGCCTTACCTACGGGGAGCTGTTTTTT
CASSLTYGELFF
>TRBD2|TRBV6-5|-|TRBJ2-1
TGTGCCAGCAGTATAGGCGGGGGGGGCTACAATGAGCAGTTCTTC
CASSIGGGGYNEQFF
>-|TRBV27|-|TRBJ1-5
TGTGCCAGCAGTTCCCGCCGGGGGACCAATTCAAATCAGCCCCAGCATTTT
CASSSRRGTNSNQPQHF
>-|TRBV2|few|TRBJ1-1
TGTGCCAGCAGTGGAGTTAGGGGTAACACTGAAGCTTTCTTT
CASSGVRGNTEAFF
>-|TRBV4-2|-|TRBJ1-3
TGTGCCAGCAGCCAAGCCCTACAGGGATTACCGTTGGGAAACACCATATATTTT
CASSQALQGLPLGNTIYF
>TRBD2|TRBV2|once|TRBJ2-1
TGTGCCAGCAGGGCGGGGACAGGACTAGCGGGGGGTTCCGATGAGCAGTTCTTC
CASRAGTGLAGGSDEQFF
>-|TRBV4-2|-|TRBJ1-2
TGTGCCAGCAGCCCCCCACAGGGACCTGATGGCTACACCTTC
CASSPPQGPDGYTF
>TRBD1|TRBV30|once|TRBJ1-6
TGTGCCTGGACGGGACAGGGGATTTCACCCCTCCACTTT
CAWTGQGISPLHF
>TRBD2|TRBV7-2|once|TRBJ2-5
TGTGCCAGCAGCATCGGGACTAGCGGGGGACAGGGAAAGACCCAGTACTTC
CASSIGTSGGQGKTQYF